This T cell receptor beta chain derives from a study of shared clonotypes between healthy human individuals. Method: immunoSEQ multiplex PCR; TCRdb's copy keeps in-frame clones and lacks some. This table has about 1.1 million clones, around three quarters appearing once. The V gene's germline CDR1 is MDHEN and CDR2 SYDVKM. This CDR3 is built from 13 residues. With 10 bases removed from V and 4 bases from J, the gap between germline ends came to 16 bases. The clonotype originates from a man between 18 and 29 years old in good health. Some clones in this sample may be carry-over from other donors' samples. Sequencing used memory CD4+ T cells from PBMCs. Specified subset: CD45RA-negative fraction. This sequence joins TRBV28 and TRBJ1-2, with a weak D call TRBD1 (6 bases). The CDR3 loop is CAITNEGGYGYTF. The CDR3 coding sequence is TGTGCCATTACGAATGAGGGGGGCTATGGCTACACCTTC.